This entry lists 19 T cell receptor beta chains sequenced from one sample in a study of cytomegalovirus exposure and HLA in healthy donors (TCRdb year 2017). The library relied on the immunoSEQ multiplex PCR assay. For the multiplex PCR, a mixture combining 60 forward primers for TCR Vbeta segments and 13 reverse primers for TCR Jbeta segments was used. The table comes from immuneACCESS by way of TCRdb, which keeps in-frame sequences with V and J called. Part of the clones is missing from these tables; in studies checked, under half for an unresolved V gene and the rest for unknown reasons. The sample includes under 150,000 clones, with around 79% observed a single time. Over 1.3% of the sample goes to the ten largest clones. The material sequenced was PBMCs. The receptors come from a woman in her thirties or forties in good health and CMV-seronegative.

V gene TRBV14 combines with J gene TRBJ1-4, with TRBD1 matching 8 bases. Germline loops: CDR1 SGHDN, CDR2 FVKESK. The V and J ends lost 1 base and 11 bases, in that order; junction bases with no gene match: 12. CDR3 length: 16 residues. CDR3 DNA: TGTGCCAGCAGCCAAGCATTAGGACAGGGACGGAGGAAACTGTTTTTT. Its protein product is CASSQALGQGRRKLFF.

This sequence joins TRBV4-3 and TRBJ1-2, with unresolved D. The CDR3 extends over 14 amino acids. Germline values: CDR1 LGHNA, CDR2 YSLEER. Trimming took 0 bases from V and 3 from J, leaving 8 bases between them. The CDR3 sequence is CASSQDRRDYGYTF. The CDR3, as DNA: TGCGCCAGCAGCCAAGATAGGAGGGACTATGGCTACACCTTC.

This chain links TRBV28 with TRBJ2-7; no reliable D call. The length of the CDR3 is 13 residues. The V end was cut by 2 bases, the J end by 3 bases, with 8 bases between. From germline, CDR1 is MDHEN and CDR2 SYDVKM. The CDR3 here is CASSLQYLYEQYF. The CDR3 nucleotides read TGTGCCAGCAGTTTACAGTACCTCTACGAGCAGTACTTC.

The CDR3 here is CASGASGGHETQYF. CDR3 nucleotides: TGTGCCAGCGGTGCTAGCGGGGGGCACGAGACCCAGTACTTC. The chain couples TRBV6-6 to TRBJ2-5; 11 nucleotides line up with TRBD2. With 8 bases clipped from V and 5 bases from J, the junction kept 7 bases outside the gene matches. The germline gives CDR1 MNHNY, CDR2 SVGAGI (reference sequence). This CDR3 spans 14 amino acids.

The chain couples TRBV7-2 to TRBJ2-1; D gene ambiguous. Germline CDR1 reads SGHTA; CDR2 reads FQGNSA. The CDR3 runs to 15 residues. V lost 1 base and J lost 0, with 7 bases in between. CDR3 bases: TGTGCCAGCAGCTTAGGTCCGAGCTCCTACAATGAGCAGTTCTTC. Its protein product is CASSLGPSSYNEQFF.

This clone has a handful of counts. The chain links TRBV5-6 to TRBJ2-7, with TRBD1 as a possible D gene (6 bases). The CDR3 has 14 residues. The V end was cut by 4 bases, the J end by 4 bases, with 15 bases between. Germline CDR1 SGHDT, CDR2 YYEEEE. CDR3 DNA sequence: TGTGCCAGCAGCCGAGACTTAACAGGGTACGAGCAGTACTTC. This translates into CASSRDLTGYEQYF.

The chain employs TRBV7-3 and TRBJ1-1; TRBD1 aligns across 7 bases. The CDR3 is made up of 13 amino acids. Germline V gene lookup returns CDR1 SGHTA and CDR2 FQGTGA. The V gene end was trimmed by 4 bases and the J gene end by 7 bases; junction bases not matched to a gene: 6. CDR3 residues: CASSSVQGSEAFF. The CDR3 nucleotides read TGTGCCAGCAGCTCAGTACAGGGGAGTGAAGCTTTCTTT.

The chain carries TRBV18 and TRBJ1-2, with D possibly being TRBD1 (6 bases). Germline V gene data show CDR1 as KGHSH and CDR2 as LQKENI. The CDR3 loop spans 13 amino acids. Between the trimmed V and J ends, which lost 3 bases and 8 bases, there was a span of 13 bases. The CDR3 bases are TGTGCCAGCTCACCTACGAACAGGGTCGGCTACACCTTC. Encoded protein: CASSPTNRVGYTF. Variable domain in full (rest from reference TRBV18 and TRBJ1-2): NAGVMQNPRHLVRRRGQEARLRCSPMKGHSHVYWYRQLPEEGLKFMVYLQKENIIDESGMPKERFSAEFPKEGPSILRIQQVVRGDSAAYFCASSPTNRVGYTFGSGTRLTVV.

This chain links TRBV6-6 with TRBJ1-2; D possibly corresponds to TRBD1 (6 bases). CDR3 length: 13 amino acids. V was clipped by 2 bases and J by 9 bases, with 13 bases between them. Germline loops: CDR1 MNHNY, CDR2 SVGAGI (reference sequence). The CDR3 DNA is TGTGCCAGCAGTTACGGGGGCAGGCCGAGCTACACCTTC. Residues: CASSYGGRPSYTF.

The chain links TRBV28 to TRBJ1-1; no firm D call. Germline V gene sequence: CDR1 MDHEN, CDR2 SYDVKM. This CDR3 contains 12 residues. Deletions cut 7 bases from V and 2 bases from J, with 8 bases between. CDR3 amino acids: CASITANTEAFF. CDR3 sequence (DNA): TGTGCCAGCATTACAGCCAACACTGAAGCTTTCTTT.

This clone was seen once. The DNA of the CDR3 is TGCGCCAGCAGCCTCGGTTTTAGCGGGGGGGCCGGGGAGCAGTTCTTC. Its translation: CASSLGFSGGAGEQFF. The gene calls are TRBV5-1 and TRBJ2-1; 11 bases match TRBD2. V gave up 4 bases and J gave up 10 bases; unmatched junction bases: 13. Per the germline V gene, CDR1 is SGHRS and CDR2 is YFSETQ. The CDR3 contains 16 residues.

The gene calls are TRBV6-1 and TRBJ2-7; 9 bases map to TRBD1. The germline gives CDR1 MNHNS, CDR2 SASEGT. V was pared by 3 bases and J by 5 bases, with 5 bases of the junction left unmatched. The CDR3 consists of 14 residues. CDR3 sequence (DNA): TGTGCCAGCAGTGAGTGGGACAGGGCAGACGAGCAGTACTTC. It codes for CASSEWDRADEQYF.

The rearrangement uses TRBV5-6 and TRBJ2-3; D may be TRBD2 (6 bases). This CDR3 contains 15 residues. V lost 4 bases and J lost 4, with 16 bases in between. CDR1 and CDR2 from the germline V gene are SGHDT and YYEEEE. The chain's CDR3 is CASSLPGGVSDTQYF. The CDR3 region has the DNA TGTGCCAGCAGCCTCCCAGGCGGGGTCTCAGATACGCAGTATTTT.

The V call is TRBV6-6, the J call TRBJ1-2, with D maybe TRBD1 (6 bases). CDR1 and CDR2 (germline): MNHNY, SVGAGI (reference sequence). Trimming left V 4 bases short and J 3 bases short, with 15 bases between. The CDR3 is made up of 15 amino acids. CDR3 residues: CASSSGTNQDYGYTF. CDR3 nucleotides: TGTGCCAGCAGTTCCGGGACAAACCAGGACTATGGCTACACCTTC.

This chain connects TRBV6-5 to TRBJ1-4, with D uncertain. V was clipped by 5 bases and J by 0 bases, with 10 bases between them. The germline V gene encodes CDR1 MNHEY and CDR2 SVGAGI. CDR3 size: 15 residues. In DNA, the CDR3 is TGTGCCAGCAGTATCACGAGGGCAACTAATGAAAAACTGTTTTTT. Translation: CASSITRATNEKLFF.

The CDR3 DNA reads TGCGCCAGCAGCCCCTCGGGACAGAGCTCTGGAAACACCATATATTTT. It specifies CASSPSGQSSGNTIYF. The J gene is TRBJ1-3, the V gene TRBV5-1, with 7 bases matching TRBD1. With V trimmed by 4 bases and J by 0 bases, 7 bases remained unmatched. The CDR3 spans 16 residues. CDR1 and CDR2 (germline): SGHRS, YFSETQ.

The chain is built from TRBV19 and TRBJ1-1; a weak D match, TRBD1 (5 bases). The CDR3 extends over 12 amino acids. With 7 bases removed from V and 1 base from J, the gap between germline ends came to 7 bases. Looked up from germline, CDR1 is LNHDA and CDR2 is SQIVND (reference sequence). The CDR3 coding sequence is TGTGCCAGTACTACAGGGAACACTGAAGCTTTCTTT. This codes for CASTTGNTEAFF.

The chain combines TRBV25-1 with TRBJ1-6; 8 bases map to TRBD1. The CDR3 has 15 residues. With V trimmed by 5 bases and J by 10 bases, 10 bases remained unmatched. From germline, CDR1 is MGHDK and CDR2 SYGVNS. CDR3 region: CASSRTGTGWSPLHF. In nucleotides, the CDR3 is TGTGCCAGCAGTAGGACCGGGACAGGTTGGTCACCCCTCCACTTT.

The chain employs TRBV6-5 and TRBJ2-5; TRBD2 matches at 11 bases. The V gene's germline CDR1 is MNHEY and CDR2 SVGAGI. The CDR3 runs 15 residues. With V trimmed by 5 bases and J by 5 bases, 7 bases remained unmatched. For the CDR3, the DNA is TGTGCCAGCAGTCCCATAGCGGGGGGGAGGGAGACCCAGTACTTC. Protein: CASSPIAGGRETQYF.